Here is one TCR beta chain with its context. Antigen unknown. The data derive from a study of radiation and T cells in renal cell carcinoma. Study overall: Nephrectomy followed 15 Gy stereotactic body radiation by 4 weeks.

Measured with immunoSEQ multiplex PCR; TCRdb has only the in-frame clones, and not every one. Of 70,000 to 80,000 clones listed, around 86% are singletons. V dropped 5 bases and J dropped 7 bases, with 14 bases sitting between them. The CDR3 is 13 amino acids. Study results and limitations: In blood, top tumor clones expanded by 2 weeks, shrinking by 4.

Time point defined: blood 2 weeks post-SBRT. Treatment of the sample: 15 Gy SBRT to primary tumor, nephrectomy 4 weeks later. After SBRT, blood was collected at 2 and 4 weeks, plus baseline. The tumor was a clear cell renal cell carcinoma. This sequence originates from a woman aged 50 to 60 with renal cell carcinoma. The V call is TRBV6-7, the J call TRBJ1-1; D is undetermined. TRBV6-7 is identified as an open reading frame with a role that is uncertain. The material was blood, obtained from a patient whose treatment included radiotherapy and nephrectomy. CDR3 in DNA: TGTGCCAGCAGTCCCCCCGGGGTGGATGAAGCTTTCTTT. Residues: CASSPPGVDEAFF.